The 28 T cell receptor beta chains listed next were all sequenced from one sample in a study of CD4 T cells in relation to SARS-CoV-2 and coronaviruses. These receptors have no known antigen. The unexposed donors gave CD4+ T cells in about 2010-2019, prior to COVID-19. Isolation of CD4+ T cells took place after less than 13 days in culture. Repertoires were generated with immunoSEQ multiplex PCR, while TCRdb's copy carries only in-frame clones and drops some. The sample holds 25,000 to 30,000 clones, approximately 80% seen once. Material for sequencing was CD4+ T cells from PBMCs, cultured in vitro. Receptors were obtained from a human donor in good health.

In regard to this clone: At one end, the junction sequence differs from germline, possibly due to a read error. The J gene is TRBJ2-3, the V gene TRBV7-3, with TRBD2 matching 7 bases. The CDR3 extends over 16 amino acids. The germline CDR1 and CDR2 sequences are SGHTA and FQGTGA. The CDR3 reads CASSITSGASTDTQYF. The CDR3 DNA follows: TGTGCCAGCAGCATAACGAGCGGGGCTAGCACAGATACGCAGTATTTT.

This rearrangement joins TRBV5-1 to TRBJ2-2; D is uncertain. This CDR3 is 15 amino acids long. Germline V gene sequence: CDR1 SGHRS, CDR2 YFSETQ. Trimming removed 4 bases from V and 4 bases from J, with 14 bases in between. DNA of the CDR3: TGCGCCAGCAGCCCCTCCCCTCTTCCCACCGGGGAGCTGTTTTTT. Protein sequence: CASSPSPLPTGELFF. Filled out from reference TRBV5-1 and TRBJ2-2, the complete variable domain reads KAGVTQTPRYLIKTRGQQVTLSCSPISGHRSVSWYQQTPGQGLQFLFEYFSETQRNKGNFPGRFSGRQFSNSRSEMNVSTLELGDSALYLCASSPSPLPTGELFFGEGSRLTVL.

This chain connects TRBV19 to TRBJ1-5, with D perhaps TRBD1 (5 bases). The V and J ends lost 7 bases and 2 bases respectively, with 15 bases between them. The length of the CDR3 is 15 residues. Germline lookup yields CDR1 LNHDA and CDR2 SQIVND (reference sequence). The CDR3 region has the DNA TGTGCCAGTACCGGGGGGGTCATCGGCAATCAGCCCCAGCATTTT. Its protein product is CASTGGVIGNQPQHF. The whole variable domain, remainder taken from reference TRBV19 and TRBJ1-5, is DGGITQSPKYLFRKEGQNVTLSCEQNLNHDAMYWYRQDPGQGLRLIYYSQIVNDFQKGDIAEGYSVSREKKESFPLTVTSAQKNPTAFYLCASTGGVIGNQPQHFGDGTRLSIL.

This rearrangement joins TRBV19 to TRBJ2-5; D might be TRBD1 (6 bases). Trimming took 6 bases from V and 0 from J, leaving 11 bases between them. CDR3 length equals 14 residues. Looked up from germline, CDR1 is LNHDA and CDR2 is SQIVND (reference sequence). CDR3 sequence: CASSRKGDQETQYF. The CDR3 nucleotides read TGTGCCAGTAGCCGCAAGGGGGACCAAGAGACCCAGTACTTC.

The chain carries TRBV6-2 or TRBV6-3 and TRBJ1-2, with 10 bases aligning to TRBD1. The CDR3 runs to 18 residues. V was pared by 4 bases and J by 4 bases, with 15 bases of the junction left unmatched. The germline gives CDR1 MNHEY, CDR2 SVGEGT. This chain's CDR3 is CASSFPSRQGAQTYGYTF. DNA of the CDR3: TGTGCCAGCAGTTTCCCCTCCCGACAGGGGGCCCAAACCTATGGCTACACCTTC.

The chain recombines TRBV9 with TRBJ2-3; either TRBD1 or TRBD2 may supply D (5 bases each). The V gene's germline CDR1 is SGDLS and CDR2 YYNGEE. The V gene lost 0 bases and the J gene lost 1 base, with 12 bases spanning the gap. This CDR3 region has 16 residues. The CDR3 DNA reads TGTGCCAGCAGCGTAGTAGGGACCAGCCGCACAGATACGCAGTATTTT. This encodes CASSVVGTSRTDTQYF.

The chain uses TRBV12-3 or TRBV12-4 and TRBJ1-2, with a possible D match to TRBD1 (6 bases). Trimming shortened V by 5 bases and J by 8 bases, and 15 bases separated the two germline ends. There are 13 residues in the CDR3. DNA for the CDR3: TGTGCCAGCAGTCCCTCACAGGGACGAGGCTACACCTTC. This gives the protein CASSPSQGRGYTF.

The V call is TRBV7-2, the J call TRBJ2-1; 7 bases fit TRBD2. CDR3 size: 15 residues. With V trimmed by 2 bases and J by 3 bases, 4 bases remained unmatched. Germline CDR1 SGHTA, CDR2 FQGNSA. CDR3 amino acids: CASSLMAGDYNEQFF. CDR3 sequence (DNA): TGTGCCAGCAGCTTAATGGCGGGGGACTACAATGAGCAGTTCTTC.

CDR3 amino acids: CASSQGGTSAIYEQYF. The CDR3, as DNA: TGTGCCAGCAGCCAAGGGGGGACTAGCGCCATCTACGAGCAGTACTTC. The rearrangement links TRBV3-1 (or the pseudogene TRBV3-2) to TRBJ2-7; the match to TRBD2 covers 10 bases. J was trimmed by 3 bases and V by 1 base; bases with no gene match: 6. Germline V gene sequence: CDR1 LGHDT, CDR2 YNNKEL (reference sequence). The CDR3 has 16 amino acids.

This clone was observed a few times. CDR3 bases: TGCGCCAGCAGCCTTCCAATGTTGAGGGCCCTGAACACTGAAGCTTTCTTT. Its protein product is CASSLPMLRALNTEAFF. The chain combines TRBV4-1 with TRBJ1-1; D remains ambiguous. The germline V gene has CDR1 MGHRA and CDR2 YSYEKL. The CDR3 runs 17 residues. The V end lost 4 bases, the J end lost 0 bases, and 18 bases lay between the germline ends.

Here the CDR3 DNA reads TGCGCCAGCAGCCAAGATACAGAAATGGGGTCCTACGAGCAGTACTTC. Its protein is CASSQDTEMGSYEQYF. The chain couples TRBV4-3 to TRBJ2-7; no clear D gene. Germline-derived CDR1 and CDR2 are LGHNA and YSLEER. CDR3 length: 16 residues. Trimming removed 0 bases from V and 1 base from J, with 13 bases in between.

The chain carries TRBV5-1 and TRBJ2-5, with D possibly matching TRBD2 (7 bases). The germline gives CDR1 SGHRS, CDR2 YFSETQ. This CDR3 has 17 residues. V shed 1 base and J shed 3 bases, with 19 bases lying between them. The CDR3 bases are TGCGCCAGCAGCTTGATATCGGGGGGCAGATCCGAAGAGACCCAGTACTTC. Amino acids: CASSLISGGRSEETQYF.

This clone showed up just once. CDR3 sequence reads: CASKEGSSYNEQFF. CDR3 DNA sequence: TGTGCCAGCAAGGAGGGATCTTCCTACAATGAGCAGTTCTTC. The chain has TRBV2 and TRBJ2-1; TRBD2 is a possible D gene (6 bases). This CDR3 has 14 residues. The germline V gene has CDR1 SNHLY and CDR2 FYNNEI. Deletions cut 7 bases from V and 1 base from J, with 11 bases between.

The chain employs TRBV19 and TRBJ1-2; D might be TRBD1 (6 bases). V dropped 6 bases and J dropped 4 bases, with 12 bases sitting between them. The germline V gene has CDR1 LNHDA and CDR2 SQIVND (reference sequence). This CDR3 region has 13 residues. The CDR3 loop reads CASSSTGSYGYTF. In DNA form, the CDR3 reads TGTGCCAGTAGCTCAACAGGGAGCTATGGCTACACCTTC.

This clone turned up a few times. This chain joins TRBV9 and TRBJ1-6; possibly TRBD1 for D (5 bases). The CDR3 consists of 16 residues. Germline assignment: CDR1 SGDLS and CDR2 YYNGEE. Trimming removed 0 bases at V and 8 bases at J, with 15 bases between. The CDR3, as DNA: TGTGCCAGCAGCGTAGCTAGCGGGACGGGGCATTCACCCCTCCACTTT. Translated: CASSVASGTGHSPLHF.

The CDR3 reads CASSLAGANVLTF. CDR3 coding DNA: TGTGCCAGCAGCTTGGCTGGGGCCAACGTCCTGACTTTC. V gene TRBV12-3 or TRBV12-4 combines with J gene TRBJ2-6; D gene unclear. Trimming cost V 6 bases and J 2 bases, with 5 bases left between them. CDR3 size: 13 residues.

The chain recombines TRBV7-8 with TRBJ1-3, with D possibly matching TRBD1 (5 bases). This CDR3 has 17 amino acids. Trimming cost V 6 bases and J 2 bases, with 20 bases left between them. Germline-derived CDR1 and CDR2 are SGHVS and FQNEAQ. The CDR3 is CASRIEGFRGAGNTIYF. The CDR3 nucleotides read TGTGCCAGCAGAATAGAAGGTTTCAGAGGGGCTGGAAACACCATATATTTT.

The chain links TRBV14 to TRBJ2-2; D is undetermined. Trimming took off 5 bases at V and 0 bases at J, with 10 bases between the two ends. The CDR3 loop spans 15 amino acids. Germline CDR1 is SGHDN and CDR2 is FVKESK. This CDR3 is CASSSQPANTGELFF. The CDR3 DNA sequence: TGTGCCAGCAGCAGCCAACCGGCGAACACCGGGGAGCTGTTTTTT.

This chain links TRBV6-5 with TRBJ2-2; 8 positions agree with TRBD2. V dropped 8 bases and J dropped 5; count of bases not matched to a gene: 7. The germline CDR1 and CDR2 sequences are MNHEY and SVGAGI. The CDR3 spans 14 residues. For the CDR3, the DNA is TGTGCCAGCGGACTAGCCGGAGGGACCGGGGAGCTGTTTTTT. It is translated as CASGLAGGTGELFF.

The rearrangement joins TRBV6-1 to TRBJ2-2, with 12 positions matching TRBD2. J lost 9 bases, V lost 3 bases, and 5 bases had no gene match. CDR3 size: 15 residues. Germline CDR1 MNHNS, CDR2 SASEGT. Here the CDR3 DNA reads TGTGCCAGCAGTGACCCTAGCGGGGGGGCCCGGGAGCTGTTTTTT. This codes for CASSDPSGGARELFF.

This chain joins TRBV3-1 (or the pseudogene TRBV3-2) and TRBJ2-7; TRBD2 matches 9 bases. CDR3 length: 15 residues. Germline CDR1 is LGHDT and CDR2 is YNNKEL (reference sequence). V lost 1 base and J lost 3; bases outside the gene matches: 4. CDR3 region: CASSQGLAEYYEQYF. The DNA for the CDR3 is TGTGCCAGCAGCCAAGGACTAGCGGAATACTACGAGCAGTACTTC.

CDR3 nucleotide sequence: TGTGCCAGCAGCTTAGGGGGACAGGGGAACACCGGGGAGCTGTTTTTT. This translates into CASSLGGQGNTGELFF. This chain joins TRBV7-3 and TRBJ2-2; 9 nucleotides agree with TRBD1. Germline V CDR1 and CDR2: SGHTA, FQGTGA. The CDR3 has 16 residues. The junction had 2 bases not matched to a gene; V was cut back by 2 bases and J by 1 base.

The chain combines TRBV7-9 with TRBJ2-3; 7 nucleotides match TRBD2. This CDR3 region has 13 residues. V shed 4 bases and J 6 bases; nucleotides not matched to a gene: 4. Per germline, CDR1 SEHNR and CDR2 FQNEAQ (reference sequence). The CDR3 bases are TGTGCCAGCAGCTCCTCCGGGAGGGATACGCAGTATTTT. It yields the protein CASSSSGRDTQYF.

J is TRBJ1-2 and V is TRBV7-2, with no clear D. This CDR3 has 14 amino acids. CDR1 and CDR2 (germline): SGHTA, FQGNSA. V lost 7 bases and J lost 3, with 15 bases in between. As DNA, the CDR3 is TGTGCCAGCACAGTTGAAGGCCAGTACTATGGCTACACCTTC. Translation: CASTVEGQYYGYTF. Full variable domain (rest looked up from reference TRBV7-2 and TRBJ1-2): GAGVSQSPSNKVTEKGKDVELRCDPISGHTALYWYRQSLGQGLEFLIYFQGNSAPDKSGLPSDRFSAERTGGSVSTLTIQRTQQEDSAVYLCASTVEGQYYGYTFGSGTRLTVV.

The gene calls are TRBV3-1 (or the pseudogene TRBV3-2) and TRBJ2-5, with no clear D. The CDR3 runs 12 residues. V dropped 4 bases and J dropped 7 bases, with 10 bases sitting between them. Germline V CDR1 and CDR2: LGHDT, YNNKEL (reference sequence). The CDR3 spells CASSLPQSTQYF. CDR3 in DNA: TGTGCCAGCAGCCTCCCACAGTCGACCCAGTACTTC.

Only a few counts were recorded for this clone. The CDR3 loop is CASSQEARGLGKQFF. As DNA, the CDR3 is TGCGCCAGCAGCCAAGAGGCGCGAGGTCTGGGGAAGCAGTTCTTC. The chain joins TRBV4-1 to TRBJ2-1; D unclear. With 0 bases removed from V and 11 bases from J, the gap between germline ends came to 17 bases. This CDR3 is 15 amino acids long. Germline V gene data show CDR1 as MGHRA and CDR2 as YSYEKL.

This chain uses TRBV5-1 with TRBJ2-7, with 8 positions matching TRBD1. Germline V gene sequence: CDR1 SGHRS, CDR2 YFSETQ. This CDR3 spans 15 amino acids. V trimming: 1 base; J trimming: 2 bases; junction bases outside the gene matches: 5. The DNA of the CDR3 is TGCGCCAGCAGCTTGCGTGACAGGGGTACCTACGAGCAGTACTTC. It specifies CASSLRDRGTYEQYF. The whole variable domain, filled in from reference TRBV5-1 and TRBJ2-7, reads KAGVTQTPRYLIKTRGQQVTLSCSPISGHRSVSWYQQTPGQGLQFLFEYFSETQRNKGNFPGRFSGRQFSNSRSEMNVSTLELGDSALYLCASSLRDRGTYEQYFGPGTRLTVT.

The chain links TRBV5-4 to TRBJ2-1; D is unresolved. The CDR3 has 13 amino acids. V was cut by 0 bases and J by 2 bases, with 3 bases left in between. CDR1 and CDR2 from the germline V gene are SGHNT and YYREEE (reference sequence). CDR3 DNA sequence: TGTGCCAGCAGCTTGGTCCCCTACAATGAGCAGTTCTTC. Its translation: CASSLVPYNEQFF.